The 22 T cell receptor beta chains given below trace back to one sample, sequenced in a study of CD4+ T cells in melanoma. Libraries were prepared by immunoSEQ multiplex PCR; TCRdb keeps only in-frame clonotypes and omits some of them. The data contain 8,500 to 10,000 clones, 55% to 75% of them singletons. Sample: tumor tissue. Receptors originate from a human donor with melanoma.

This sequence joins TRBV6-1 and TRBJ2-3; no clear D gene. This CDR3 region has 14 residues. V lost 1 base to trimming and J lost 1 base, with 6 bases between them. Germline CDR1 reads MNHNS; CDR2 reads SASEGT. The CDR3 DNA follows: TGTGCCAGCAGTGAAGTAACTGGCACAGATACGCAGTATTTT. Translated, it gives CASSEVTGTDTQYF.

The chain combines TRBV7-8 with TRBJ2-1, with 8 positions matching TRBD2. The germline CDR1 and CDR2 sequences are SGHVS and FQNEAQ. This CDR3 has 15 amino acids. J gave up 4 bases and V 1 base, and 3 bases lay outside the gene matches. Written as DNA, the CDR3 is TGTGCCAGCAGCTTAGATGGCGGGGGGTACAATGAGCAGTTCTTC. This gives the protein CASSLDGGGYNEQFF.

This clone showed up just a few times. The sample has other DNA sequences that encode this CDR3 too. This sequence joins TRBV27 and TRBJ1-2, with D hard to call. CDR1 and CDR2 (germline): MNHEY, SMNVEV (reference sequence). The V end was cut by 5 bases, the J end by 7 bases, with 8 bases between. This CDR3 is 11 amino acids long. The CDR3 reads CASSGTSGYTF. CDR3 DNA: TGTGCCAGCAGTGGCACCAGTGGCTACACCTTC.

This clone has a handful of counts. The V and J genes are TRBV30 and TRBJ2-7; D is uncertain. V dropped 0 bases and J dropped 7 bases, with 13 bases sitting between them. The CDR3 runs 13 residues. Germline CDR1 is GTSNPN and CDR2 is SVGIG (reference sequence). The CDR3 spells CAWSVRGLGEQYF. The CDR3 DNA sequence: TGTGCCTGGAGTGTCCGAGGTCTAGGGGAGCAGTACTTC.

This clone was found once. The chain links TRBV7-3 to TRBJ2-3; 7 bases are shared with TRBD1. The CDR3 spans 13 residues. V was clipped by 5 bases and J by 4 bases; unmatched bases: 3. Germline V gene lookup returns CDR1 SGHTA and CDR2 FQGTGA. The DNA of the CDR3 is TGTGCCAGCAGCACGACAGGGCCAGATACGCAGTATTTT. Amino acids: CASSTTGPDTQYF.

V is TRBV5-1 and J is TRBJ2-5; TRBD1 matches at 7 bases. The DNA end is a closer match to TRBJ2-7, so the J assignment may be wrong. The CDR3 has 14 amino acids. Germline assignment: CDR1 SGHRS and CDR2 YFSETQ. DNA for the CDR3: TGCGCCAGCAGCTCCCAAGGGGGCGACTACGAGCAGTACTTC. It specifies CASSSQGGDYEQYF.

CDR3 nucleotide sequence: TGTGCCAGCAGCCCTCGGGAGGGCGGTAATCAGCCCCAGCATTTT. It translates to CASSPREGGNQPQHF. This chain links TRBV6-5 with TRBJ1-5; D is unclear. V gave up 6 bases and J gave up 4 bases, with 16 bases separating them. The CDR3 extends over 15 amino acids. Germline V gene lookup returns CDR1 MNHEY and CDR2 SVGAGI.

The chain uses TRBV5-1 and TRBJ2-3, with TRBD2 matching over 7 bases. The CDR3 contains 15 residues. In germline, CDR1 is SGHRS, CDR2 YFSETQ. V trimming: 0 bases; J trimming: 2 bases; junction bases outside the gene matches: 3. CDR3 residues: CASSLAGGDTDTQYF. Written as DNA, the CDR3 is TGCGCCAGCAGCTTGGCGGGGGGAGACACAGATACGCAGTATTTT.

There are a few counts of this clone. The rearrangement links TRBV10-3 to TRBJ2-1; TRBD1 matches 10 bases. The length of the CDR3 is 16 residues. Per the germline V gene, CDR1 is ENHRY and CDR2 is SYGVKD. Trimming cost V 6 bases and J 6 bases; bases outside gene matches: 11. CDR3 sequence: CAISPDGTGVINEQFF. The CDR3 DNA reads TGTGCCATCAGCCCAGACGGGACAGGGGTGATCAATGAGCAGTTCTTC.

CDR3 coding DNA: TGTGCCAGCTCACCACCAAGGGGAGAGACCCAGTACTTC. Translation: CASSPPRGETQYF. The chain is built from TRBV18 and TRBJ2-5, with a tentative D call TRBD1 (5 bases). With 0 bases removed from V and 4 bases from J, the gap between germline ends came to 6 bases. The CDR3 is made up of 13 amino acids. Looked up from germline, CDR1 is KGHSH and CDR2 is LQKENI.

This clone was observed a single time. CDR3 nucleotides: TGTGCCAGCAGTCTGCGGATTAATGAAAAACTGTTTTTT. Translating gives CASSLRINEKLFF. The V gene is TRBV2, the J gene TRBJ1-4; D gene ambiguous. Germline V lookup: CDR1 SNHLY, CDR2 FYNNEI. V was cut by 5 bases and J by 4 bases, with 8 bases left in between. The CDR3 consists of 13 residues.

V is TRBV5-1 and J is TRBJ2-7; D is possibly TRBD1 (5 bases). Germline V lookup: CDR1 SGHRS, CDR2 YFSETQ. Trimming removed 2 bases at V and 1 base at J, with 7 bases between. The CDR3 contains 13 residues. CDR3 sequence (DNA): TGCGCCAGCAGCTTACAGGATTCCTACGAGCAGTACTTC. It specifies CASSLQDSYEQYF. The whole variable domain, remainder taken from reference TRBV5-1 and TRBJ2-7, is KAGVTQTPRYLIKTRGQQVTLSCSPISGHRSVSWYQQTPGQGLQFLFEYFSETQRNKGNFPGRFSGRQFSNSRSEMNVSTLELGDSALYLCASSLQDSYEQYFGPGTRLTVT.

This clone occurred a few times. One end of the junction does not line up with germline, which may come from a read error. The chain couples TRBV4-1 to TRBJ2-7; 7 bases align to TRBD1. CDR3 length: 13 amino acids. Germline V lookup: CDR1 MGHRA, CDR2 YSYEKL. For the CDR3, the DNA is TGCGCCAGCAGTCAAGGGGGCACCTACGAGCAGTACTTC. It is translated as CASSQGGTYEQYF.

This clone has more than one count but fewer than ten. The chain uses TRBV4-1 and TRBJ1-6, with D hard to call. Germline loops: CDR1 MGHRA, CDR2 YSYEKL. The CDR3 length is 17 residues. V lost 3 bases to trimming and J lost 13 bases, with 25 bases between them. CDR3 DNA: TGCGCCAGCAGCCAGAAACCCCAGGACTCGACGGGTATTCCCCTCCACTTT. This translates into CASSQKPQDSTGIPLHF.

By sample share, this clone is medium-sized. The V and J genes are TRBV9 and TRBJ2-7, with 14 positions matching TRBD2. Germline assignment: CDR1 SGDLS and CDR2 YYNGEE. The CDR3 loop spans 14 amino acids. After removal of 3 bases from V and 5 bases from J, the junction contained 1 base not matched to a gene. The CDR3 region is CASSGTSGGHEQYF. In DNA, the CDR3 is TGTGCCAGCAGCGGGACTAGCGGGGGGCACGAGCAGTACTTC.

This chain connects TRBV18 to TRBJ2-3; D is uncertain. CDR3 length: 13 amino acids. V lost 0 bases and J 3 bases, leaving 4 bases between the germline ends. The germline CDR1 and CDR2 sequences are KGHSH and LQKENI. The CDR3, as DNA: TGTGCCAGCTCACCACCGGCAACAGATACGCAGTATTTT. Residues: CASSPPATDTQYF. Full variable domain (remainder filled in from reference TRBV18 and TRBJ2-3): NAGVMQNPRHLVRRRGQEARLRCSPMKGHSHVYWYRQLPEEGLKFMVYLQKENIIDESGMPKERFSAEFPKEGPSILRIQQVVRGDSAAYFCASSPPATDTQYFGPGTRLTVL.

The rearrangement links TRBV7-3 to TRBJ2-1; no clear D. Germline values: CDR1 SGHTA, CDR2 FQGTGA. Trimming cost V 5 bases and J 7 bases, with 15 bases left between them. The CDR3 runs to 14 residues. The CDR3 DNA sequence: TGTGCCAGCAGCGACCGCGCGGTGGGGAATGAGCAGTTCTTC. It codes for CASSDRAVGNEQFF.

The rearrangement links TRBV7-3 to TRBJ2-2, with 7 bases identical to TRBD1. The J segment lost 1 base and the V segment lost 8 bases, leaving 4 bases of the junction unmatched. There are 14 residues in the CDR3. Germline V gives CDR1 SGHTA, CDR2 FQGTGA. The CDR3 loop is CASHAGGNTGELFF. Written as DNA, the CDR3 is TGTGCCAGCCACGCAGGGGGGAACACCGGGGAGCTGTTTTTT.

The chain carries TRBV5-1 and TRBJ1-3; 8 bases line up with TRBD1. Germline lookup yields CDR1 SGHRS and CDR2 YFSETQ. The CDR3 loop spans 17 amino acids. The trim removed 4 bases at V and 0 bases at J, leaving 9 bases unmatched. CDR3 amino acids: CASSGIGQGDSGNTIYF. The CDR3 DNA sequence: TGCGCCAGCAGCGGGATCGGACAGGGAGACTCTGGAAACACCATATATTTT.

The J gene is TRBJ1-4, the V gene TRBV5-6; D may be TRBD1 (5 bases). From germline, CDR1 is SGHDT and CDR2 YYEEEE. V dropped 4 bases and J dropped 0 bases, with 13 bases sitting between them. There are 16 residues in the CDR3. CDR3 protein: CASSGGLGTTNEKLFF. The CDR3 DNA sequence: TGTGCCAGCAGCGGGGGACTCGGGACAACTAATGAAAAACTGTTTTTT.

This rearrangement joins TRBV9 to TRBJ2-1; 14 nucleotides align to TRBD2. This CDR3 region has 19 residues. With 4 bases clipped from V and 0 bases from J, the junction kept 9 bases outside the gene matches. Germline V gene lookup returns CDR1 SGDLS and CDR2 YYNGEE. CDR3 DNA sequence: TGTGCCAGCAGCCCGCGGACTAGCGGGGGGACGAGCTCCTACAATGAGCAGTTCTTC. It codes for CASSPRTSGGTSSYNEQFF.

Relative to its sample, this clone is large (0.1 to 1%). The chain recombines TRBV6-5 with TRBJ1-3; a weak D match, TRBD1 (6 bases). The CDR3 sequence is 16 residues long. CDR1 is MNHEY, CDR2 SVGAGI, per germline. Trimming took 4 bases from V and 4 from J, leaving 17 bases between them. The CDR3 protein is CASSSPGRGAGNTIYF. CDR3 in DNA: TGTGCCAGCAGTTCCCCCGGCCGGGGGGCGGGAAACACCATATATTTT.